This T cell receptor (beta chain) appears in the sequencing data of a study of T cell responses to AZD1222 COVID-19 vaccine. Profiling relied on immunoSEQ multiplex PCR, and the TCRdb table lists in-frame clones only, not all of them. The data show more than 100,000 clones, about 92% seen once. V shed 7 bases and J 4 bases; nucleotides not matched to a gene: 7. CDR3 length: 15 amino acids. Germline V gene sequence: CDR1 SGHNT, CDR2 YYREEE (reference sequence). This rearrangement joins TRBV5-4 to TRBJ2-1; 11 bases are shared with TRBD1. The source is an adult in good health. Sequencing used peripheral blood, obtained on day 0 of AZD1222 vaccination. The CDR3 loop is CASGGQGARYNEQFF. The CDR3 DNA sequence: TGTGCCAGCGGCGGACAGGGGGCCAGGTACAATGAGCAGTTCTTC.